The clone carrying this T cell receptor beta chain occurred once. This sample is part of a study of CD4 and CD8 cells across lung adenocarcinoma regions. Germline loops: CDR1 WSHSY, CDR2 SAAADI. The CDR3 totals 14 residues. V lost 4 bases and J lost 11; bases outside the gene matches: 9. TCRdb re-called the PCR reads with MiXCR, one entry per CDR3 protein. This table holds about 25,000 distinct CDR3 sequences, about 50% found once. Donors had localized lung adenocarcinoma, a non-small cell lung cancer. The sample taken for sequencing was CD8+ T cells from the center of a lung tumor. The source is a male donor with lung adenocarcinoma. The CD4 and CD8 labels of this study may be unreliable. V and J are TRBV10-2 and TRBJ2-5; TRBD2 matches 11 bases. The CDR3 bases are TGCGCCAGCAGTGTAGCGGGAGGGTGGGAGGAGCAGTACTTC. It translates to CASSVAGGWEEQYF.